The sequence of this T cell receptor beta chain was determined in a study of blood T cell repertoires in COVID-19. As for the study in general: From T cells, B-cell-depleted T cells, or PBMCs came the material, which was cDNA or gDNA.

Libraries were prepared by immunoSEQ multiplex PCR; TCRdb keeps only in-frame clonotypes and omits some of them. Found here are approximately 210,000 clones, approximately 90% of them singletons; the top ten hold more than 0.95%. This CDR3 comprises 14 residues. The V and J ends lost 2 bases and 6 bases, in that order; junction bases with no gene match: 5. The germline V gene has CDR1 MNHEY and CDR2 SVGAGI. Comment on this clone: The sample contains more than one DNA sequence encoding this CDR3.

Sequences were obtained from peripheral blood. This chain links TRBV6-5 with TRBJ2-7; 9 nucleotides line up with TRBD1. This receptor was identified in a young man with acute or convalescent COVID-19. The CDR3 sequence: CASSYTGQGAEQYF. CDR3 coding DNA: TGTGCCAGCAGTTACACGGGACAGGGCGCCGAGCAGTACTTC.